This record covers a single TCR beta chain. The data derive from a study of CD8 T cells in ankylosing spondylitis. TCRdb called the 5' RACE reads again in MiXCR, with one record for every CDR3 protein. The data show just over 300,000 distinct CDR3 sequences, less than 25% seen once. The clonotype originates from a female donor with ankylosing spondylitis or in good health (not recorded which). Sequencing was carried out using blood, either unsorted or a sorted T cell fraction (not recorded which).

The CDR3 region has the DNA TGTGCCAGCAGCTCCCAGAGGAACACTGAAGCTTTCTTT. This translates into CASSSQRNTEAFF. The chain uses TRBV7-3 and TRBJ1-1; no clear D. The CDR3 sequence is 13 residues long. V was shortened by 4 bases and J by 1 base, with 7 bases between the two germline ends. Looked up from germline, CDR1 is SGHTA and CDR2 is FQGTGA. The variable domain in full, completed from reference TRBV7-3 and TRBJ1-1, reads GAGVSQTPSNKVTEKGKYVELRCDPISGHTALYWYRQSLGQGPEFLIYFQGTGAADDSGLPNDRFFAVRPEGSVSTLKIQRTERGDSAVYLCASSSQRNTEAFFGQGTRLTVV.